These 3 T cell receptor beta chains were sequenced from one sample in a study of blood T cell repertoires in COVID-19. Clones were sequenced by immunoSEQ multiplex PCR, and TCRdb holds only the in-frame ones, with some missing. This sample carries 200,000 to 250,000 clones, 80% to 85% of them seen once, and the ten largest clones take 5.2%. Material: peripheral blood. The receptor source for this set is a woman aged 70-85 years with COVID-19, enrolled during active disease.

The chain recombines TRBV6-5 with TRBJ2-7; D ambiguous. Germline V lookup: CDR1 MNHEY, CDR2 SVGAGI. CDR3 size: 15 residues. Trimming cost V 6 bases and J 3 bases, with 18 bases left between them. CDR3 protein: CASRVTITEFYEQYF. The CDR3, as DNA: TGTGCCAGCAGAGTGACCATTACAGAGTTCTACGAGCAGTACTTC.

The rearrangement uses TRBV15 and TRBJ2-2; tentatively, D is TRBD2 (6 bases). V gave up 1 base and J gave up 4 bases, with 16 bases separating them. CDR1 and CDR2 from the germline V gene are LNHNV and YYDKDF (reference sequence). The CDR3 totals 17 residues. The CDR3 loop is CATSRAKSPGGTGELFF. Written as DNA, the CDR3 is TGTGCCACCAGCAGAGCTAAGAGTCCCGGGGGCACCGGGGAGCTGTTTTTT.

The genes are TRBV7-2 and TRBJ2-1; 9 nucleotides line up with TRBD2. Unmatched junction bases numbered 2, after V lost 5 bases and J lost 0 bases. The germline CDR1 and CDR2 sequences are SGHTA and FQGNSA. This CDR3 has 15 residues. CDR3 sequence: CASSQGLASYNEQFF. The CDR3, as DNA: TGTGCCAGCAGCCAGGGACTAGCCTCCTACAATGAGCAGTTCTTC.